Sequencing of this T cell receptor (beta chain) was carried out in a study of T-cell memory formation after mild COVID-19. On this clonotype itself: Its antigen is unknown.

Study-level results: Several responding clones turned up in pre-infection memory, indicating that cross-reactive memory may have taken part.

TCRdb reprocessed the 5' RACE reads via MiXCR and lists one record per CDR3 protein. The profile covers about 290,000 distinct CDR3 sequences, with roughly 15% appearing a single time and roughly a fifth taken by the ten largest. The V gene's germline CDR1 is LGHNA and CDR2 YSLEER. The CDR3 totals 16 residues. V lost 0 bases and J lost 0, with 9 bases in between. The sample comprised PBMCs or a T cell subset sorted from them (not recorded which). The V call is TRBV4-3, the J call TRBJ1-3; D gene uncertain. This receptor was identified in a man younger than 30 who had mild COVID-19 (a few samples of this study predate the infection). Cell type and time point are not known. The CDR3 DNA reads TGCGCCAGCAGCCAAGAAAGGCAGCACTCTGGAAACACCATATATTTT. Protein: CASSQERQHSGNTIYF.